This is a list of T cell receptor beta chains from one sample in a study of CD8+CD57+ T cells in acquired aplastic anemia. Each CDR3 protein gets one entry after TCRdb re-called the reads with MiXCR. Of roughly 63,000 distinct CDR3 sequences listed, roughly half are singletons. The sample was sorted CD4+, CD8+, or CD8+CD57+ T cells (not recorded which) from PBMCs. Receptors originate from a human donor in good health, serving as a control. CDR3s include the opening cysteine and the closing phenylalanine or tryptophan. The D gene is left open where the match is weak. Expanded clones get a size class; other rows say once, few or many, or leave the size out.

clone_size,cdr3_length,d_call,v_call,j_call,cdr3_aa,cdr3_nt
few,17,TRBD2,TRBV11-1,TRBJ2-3,CASSLMRLADATDTQYF,TGTGCCAGCAGCTTAATGCGACTAGCGGACGCCACAGATACGCAGTATTTT
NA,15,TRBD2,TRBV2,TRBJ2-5,CASSLPTSGQETQYF,TGTGCCAGCAGCCTACCAACTAGCGGACAAGAGACCCAGTACTTC
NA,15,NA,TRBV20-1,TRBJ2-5,CSASGAWTDQETQYF,TGCAGTGCTAGTGGGGCATGGACAGATCAAGAGACCCAGTACTTC
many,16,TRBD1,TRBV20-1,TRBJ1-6,CSARPDRDSNNSPLHF,TGCAGTGCTAGACCTGACCGGGACAGCAATAATTCACCCCTCCACTTT
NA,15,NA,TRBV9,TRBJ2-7,CASSVDDGQSYEQYF,TGTGCCAGCAGCGTAGACGATGGACAGTCCTACGAGCAGTACTTC
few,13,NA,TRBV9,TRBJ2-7,CASSPRVLGEQYF,TGTGCCAGCAGCCCGAGGGTCTTGGGCGAGCAGTACTTC
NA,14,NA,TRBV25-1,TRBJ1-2,CASNAGWGGAGYTF,TGTGCCAGCAACGCCGGATGGGGGGGGGCTGGCTACACCTTC
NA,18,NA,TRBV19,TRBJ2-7,CASSIGGLNIPTSYEQYF,TGTGCCAGTAGTATAGGAGGGTTGAACATACCTACATCCTACGAGCAGTACTTC
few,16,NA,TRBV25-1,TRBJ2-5,CASSDPRRDHQETQYF,TGTGCCAGCAGTGACCCCCGACGGGACCACCAAGAGACCCAGTACTTC
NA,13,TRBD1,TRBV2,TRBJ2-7,CASRDRATYEQYF,TGTGCCAGCCGGGACAGGGCAACCTACGAGCAGTACTTC
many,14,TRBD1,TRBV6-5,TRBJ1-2,CASSSEDRVEGYTF,TGTGCCAGCAGTTCAGAGGACAGGGTCGAGGGCTACACCTTC
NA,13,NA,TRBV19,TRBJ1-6,CATRGQYNSPLHF,TGTGCCACAAGAGGACAGTATAATTCACCCCTCCACTTT
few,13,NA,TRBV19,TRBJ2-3,CASSPADTDTQYF,TGTGCCAGTAGTCCAGCAGACACAGATACGCAGTATTTT
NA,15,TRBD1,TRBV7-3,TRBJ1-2,CASSGEGQGYYGYTF,TGTGCCAGCAGTGGTGAGGGACAGGGATACTATGGCTACACCTTC
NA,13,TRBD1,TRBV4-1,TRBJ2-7,CADSQGVTYEQYF,TGCGCCGACAGCCAGGGGGTTACCTACGAGCAGTACTTC
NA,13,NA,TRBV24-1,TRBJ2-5,CATSEWEQETQYF,TGTGCCACCAGTGAATGGGAGCAAGAGACCCAGTACTTC
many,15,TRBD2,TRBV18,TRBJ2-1,CASSPREVSYNEQFF,TGTGCCAGCTCACCCCGGGAGGTAAGCTACAATGAGCAGTTCTTC
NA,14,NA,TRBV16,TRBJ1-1,CASSQVQGTTEAFF,TGTGCCAGCAGCCAAGTACAGGGAACGACTGAAGCTTTCTTT
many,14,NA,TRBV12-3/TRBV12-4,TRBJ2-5,CASSLALVQETQYF,TGTGCCAGCAGTTTAGCGCTTGTGCAAGAGACCCAGTACTTC
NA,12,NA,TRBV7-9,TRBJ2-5,CANSYMQETQYF,TGTGCCAACAGCTATATGCAAGAGACCCAGTACTTC
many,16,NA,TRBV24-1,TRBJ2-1,CATSDFRGSPYNEQFF,TGTGCCACCAGTGATTTCCGGGGGAGCCCCTACAATGAGCAGTTCTTC
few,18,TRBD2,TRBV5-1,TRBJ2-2,CASSLLLAGAPSTGELFF,TGCGCCAGCAGCTTATTGCTAGCGGGGGCCCCGAGCACCGGGGAGCTGTTTTTT
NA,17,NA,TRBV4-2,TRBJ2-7,CASSQGTEGYGSYEQHF,TGTGCCAGCAGCCAAGGGACAGAGGGATACGGTTCCTACGAGCAGCACTTC